This T cell receptor beta chain is drawn from a study of spatial heterogeneity in lung cancer. As for this clonotype: Mismatch with germline at one junction end may stem from a read error.

TCRdb reanalysed the 5' RACE reads using MiXCR and keeps one entry per CDR3 protein. This table holds 90,000 to 95,000 distinct CDR3 sequences, 10% to 15% found once. The CDR3 extends over 17 amino acids. The time point was: sample taken at primary tumor resection. Samples came from 72 TRACERx patients with untreated early-stage lung cancer. The input material, whole RNA from tumor, nontumor lung or frozen PBMC, was sequenced unsorted. The TCR was taken from a male donor with early-stage non-small cell lung cancer. The chain recombines TRBV12-3 or TRBV12-4 with TRBJ2-3; 12 nucleotides match TRBD2. The sequences come from PBMCs, collected at surgery. CDR3 amino acids: CASSFPSGGAGTDMQYF. Here the CDR3 DNA reads TGTGCCAGCAGTTTCCCTAGCGGGGGGGCCGGCACAGATATGCAGTATTTT.